The 32 T cell receptor beta chains given below trace back to one sample, sequenced in a study of cytomegalovirus exposure and HLA in healthy donors. The PCR ran on 60 Vbeta and 13 Jbeta primers. Profiling relied on immunoSEQ multiplex PCR, and the TCRdb table lists in-frame clones only, not all of them. In the table there are over 55,000 clones, 65% to 75% of which are singletons. Sequenced material: PBMCs. These TCRs come from a man aged 40-55 years in good health and CMV-seropositive.

J is TRBJ2-3 and V is TRBV28; TRBD2 matches at 7 bases. V shed 4 bases, J shed 2 bases, and the junction held 9 bases outside the gene matches. Germline lookup yields CDR1 MDHEN and CDR2 SYDVKM. The CDR3 extends over 16 amino acids. The CDR3 reads CASSSSSSGNTDTQYF. The CDR3 nucleotides are TGTGCCAGCAGTTCATCCTCTAGCGGAAACACAGATACGCAGTATTTT.

This clone was recorded once. The chain joins TRBV9 to TRBJ2-1; D gene ambiguous. Germline V gene data show CDR1 as SGDLS and CDR2 as YYNGEE. Trimming cost V 1 base and J 0 bases, with 11 bases left between them. This CDR3 has 16 amino acids. In nucleotides, the CDR3 is TGTGCCAGCAGCGTACCCACTCTATCCTCCTACAATGAGCAGTTCTTC. Encoded protein: CASSVPTLSSYNEQFF. Full variable domain (remainder filled in from reference TRBV9 and TRBJ2-1): DSGVTQTPKHLITATGQRVTLRCSPRSGDLSVYWYQQSLDQGLQFLIQYYNGEERAKGNILERFSAQQFPDLHSELNLSSLELGDSALYFCASSVPTLSSYNEQFFGPGTRLTVL.

The CDR3 region has the DNA TGTGCCAGCAGTGAAAGGAGGGGAGGAGAGACCCAGTACTTC. Its translation is CASSERRGGETQYF. The J gene is TRBJ2-5, the V gene TRBV2; TRBD2 might be the D (6 bases). Germline V CDR1 and CDR2: SNHLY, FYNNEI. This CDR3 region has 14 residues. Trimming took 2 bases from V and 4 from J, leaving 11 bases between them.

There are many counts of this clone. The V gene is TRBV2, the J gene TRBJ1-1; D ambiguous. This CDR3 has 13 residues. Germline loops: CDR1 SNHLY, CDR2 FYNNEI. V lost 4 bases, J lost 3 bases, and 9 bases lay in between. As DNA, the CDR3 is TGTGCCAGCAGTGTCAAGCTGGACACTGAAGCTTTCTTT. Translated, it gives CASSVKLDTEAFF.

This clone turned up a few times. The CDR3 nucleotides read TGTGCCTGGAGAGGGACAGGGACCAACTATGGCTACACCTTC. Its translation: CAWRGTGTNYGYTF. The chain is built from TRBV30 and TRBJ1-2; 9 bases map to TRBD1. Unmatched junction bases numbered 4, after V lost 3 bases and J lost 2 bases. Looked up from germline, CDR1 is GTSNPN and CDR2 is SVGIG (reference sequence). This CDR3 has 14 residues.

The rearrangement joins TRBV29-1 to TRBJ1-1; 7 bases are a match to TRBD1. The CDR3 runs 14 residues. V shed 5 bases, J shed 4 bases, and the junction held 10 bases outside the gene matches. Germline loops: CDR1 SQVTM, CDR2 ANQGSEA. CDR3: CSVRDRAGVTEAFF. The CDR3 nucleotides read TGCAGCGTTCGGGACAGAGCGGGGGTCACTGAAGCTTTCTTT.

The V and J genes are TRBV5-1 and TRBJ1-2; 7 bases are shared with TRBD1. CDR3 size: 14 residues. Trimming cost V 4 bases and J 4 bases; bases outside gene matches: 7. Germline V gives CDR1 SGHRS, CDR2 YFSETQ. The CDR3 bases are TGCGCCAGCAGCCCCCGACAGGGTATCTATGGCTACACCTTC. Amino acids: CASSPRQGIYGYTF. Using reference TRBV5-1 and TRBJ1-2 for the parts outside the CDR3, the full variable domain is KAGVTQTPRYLIKTRGQQVTLSCSPISGHRSVSWYQQTPGQGLQFLFEYFSETQRNKGNFPGRFSGRQFSNSRSEMNVSTLELGDSALYLCASSPRQGIYGYTFGSGTRLTVV.

This chain's CDR3 is CASSLAGEPGANVLTF. In DNA, the CDR3 is TGCGCCAGCAGCTTGGCCGGGGAACCCGGGGCCAACGTCCTGACTTTC. The V gene is TRBV5-1, the J gene TRBJ2-6, with D maybe TRBD2 (5 bases). The V gene lost 0 bases and the J gene lost 4 bases, with 11 bases spanning the gap. The CDR3 runs 16 residues. Germline-derived CDR1 and CDR2 are SGHRS and YFSETQ. The full variable domain, in which reference TRBV5-1 and TRBJ2-6 provide the parts outside the CDR3, is KAGVTQTPRYLIKTRGQQVTLSCSPISGHRSVSWYQQTPGQGLQFLFEYFSETQRNKGNFPGRFSGRQFSNSRSEMNVSTLELGDSALYLCASSLAGEPGANVLTFGAGSRLTVL.

This sequence joins TRBV5-1 and TRBJ1-1; unclear D gene. Deletions cut 0 bases from V and 2 bases from J, with 11 bases between. The CDR3 loop spans 15 amino acids. CDR1 is SGHRS and CDR2 is YFSETQ in the germline V gene. CDR3 in DNA: TGCGCCAGCAGCTTGGAAGGGAGACTAAACACTGAAGCTTTCTTT. Its protein product is CASSLEGRLNTEAFF.

V and J are TRBV15 and TRBJ2-2; TRBD1 matches at 7 bases. There are 15 residues in the CDR3. The germline V gene encodes CDR1 LNHNV and CDR2 YYDKDF (reference sequence). With 7 bases clipped from V and 5 bases from J, the junction kept 10 bases outside the gene matches. Here the CDR3 reads CATTPDRSRTGELFF. DNA for the CDR3: TGTGCCACCACCCCGGACAGGTCAAGAACCGGGGAGCTGTTTTTT.

This clone was seen a single time. This chain's CDR3 is CASSDDYRGKNSPLHF. CDR3 nucleotides: TGTGCCAGCAGTGACGACTACAGGGGAAAAAATTCACCCCTCCACTTT. The chain has TRBV6-1 and TRBJ1-6; 7 positions agree with TRBD1. Germline V CDR1 and CDR2: MNHNS, SASEGT. The trim removed 3 bases at V and 7 bases at J, leaving 9 bases unmatched. CDR3 size: 16 residues.

There are a few counts of this clone. The chain joins TRBV19 to TRBJ2-1, with D possibly TRBD2 on 6 matching bases. This CDR3 has 13 amino acids. V lost 4 bases to trimming and J lost 3 bases, with 7 bases between them. Germline V gene sequence: CDR1 LNHDA, CDR2 SQIVND (reference sequence). The CDR3 is CASSRDFYNEQFF. The CDR3 DNA follows: TGTGCCAGTAGTAGGGACTTCTACAATGAGCAGTTCTTC. Combining the CDR3 with reference TRBV19 and TRBJ2-1 gives the whole variable domain DGGITQSPKYLFRKEGQNVTLSCEQNLNHDAMYWYRQDPGQGLRLIYYSQIVNDFQKGDIAEGYSVSREKKESFPLTVTSAQKNPTAFYLCASSRDFYNEQFFGPGTRLTVL.

The chain recombines TRBV5-4 with TRBJ1-5; 9 bases match TRBD1. The CDR3 totals 19 residues. V was clipped by 4 bases and J by 0 bases; unmatched bases: 14. The V gene's germline CDR1 is SGHNT and CDR2 YYREEE (reference sequence). The CDR3 sequence is CASSNPLDRGPFSNQPQHF. The CDR3, as DNA: TGTGCCAGCAGCAACCCATTGGACAGGGGCCCCTTTAGCAATCAGCCCCAGCATTTT.

This chain links TRBV4-1 with TRBJ1-1, with 9 bases identical to TRBD1. In germline, CDR1 is MGHRA, CDR2 YSYEKL. The ends lost 4 bases at V and 6 bases at J; junction bases unmatched: 9. There are 15 residues in the CDR3. In nucleotides, the CDR3 is TGCGCCAGCAGCCGTACAGGGGGCGCGTTCCCTGAAGCTTTCTTT. Translating it yields CASSRTGGAFPEAFF.

There are a few counts of this clone. The V and J genes are TRBV2 and TRBJ2-3, with D unresolved. V was clipped by 7 bases and J by 2 bases, with 7 bases between them. Germline lookup yields CDR1 SNHLY and CDR2 FYNNEI. The CDR3 extends over 12 amino acids. CDR3 sequence reads: CASKLVTDTQYF. DNA for the CDR3: TGTGCCAGCAAACTTGTCACAGATACGCAGTATTTT.

This clone appeared a few times. The chain employs TRBV30 and TRBJ1-2; TRBD1 matches at 10 bases. The CDR3 spans 13 residues. Germline V gene sequence: CDR1 GTSNPN, CDR2 SVGIG (reference sequence). Unmatched junction bases numbered 1, after V lost 0 bases and J lost 6 bases. The CDR3 loop reads CAWSVGTGDGYTF. As DNA, the CDR3 is TGTGCCTGGAGTGTCGGGACAGGGGATGGCTACACCTTC. The full variable domain, in which reference TRBV30 and TRBJ1-2 provide the parts outside the CDR3, is SQTIHQWPATLVQPVGSPLSLECTVEGTSNPNLYWYRQAAGRGLQLLFYSVGIGQISSEVPQNLSASRPQDRQFILSSKKLLLSDSGFYLCAWSVGTGDGYTFGSGTRLTVV.

The chain has TRBV4-3 and TRBJ2-2, with TRBD2 identical over 11 bases. This CDR3 spans 16 amino acids. Germline V CDR1 and CDR2: LGHNA, YSLEER. Trimming took 4 bases from V and 5 from J; bases not matched to a gene: 6. The CDR3 DNA sequence: TGCGCCAGCAGCCCCAGCCCTAGCGGGGGGACCGGGGAGCTGTTTTTT. Amino acid sequence: CASSPSPSGGTGELFF.

This chain uses TRBV5-6 with TRBJ1-5; unclear D gene. V gave up 2 bases and J gave up 9 bases, with 12 bases separating them. CDR1 and CDR2 (germline): SGHDT, YYEEEE. The CDR3 contains 13 residues. The CDR3 nucleotides read TGTGCCAGCAGCTTATCAACTATCTCGCCCCAGCATTTT. Translating gives CASSLSTISPQHF. Full variable domain (rest looked up from reference TRBV5-6 and TRBJ1-5): DAGVTQSPTHLIKTRGQQVTLRCSPKSGHDTVSWYQQALGQGPQFIFQYYEEEERQRGNFPDRFSGHQFPNYSSELNVNALLLGDSALYLCASSLSTISPQHFGDGTRLSIL.

The chain links TRBV6-1 to TRBJ2-3; 15 bases align to TRBD2. CDR1 is MNHNS, CDR2 SASEGT, per germline. Trimming cost V 4 bases and J 3 bases; bases outside gene matches: 8. CDR3 length: 18 amino acids. CDR3 sequence (DNA): TGTGCCAGCAGTGGGAGGACTAGCGGGAGGGGTGGGACAGATACGCAGTATTTT. Translated: CASSGRTSGRGGTDTQYF.

The chain employs TRBV5-1 and TRBJ2-2; D call uncertain. Deletions cut 1 base from V and 0 bases from J, with 7 bases between. CDR1 is SGHRS, CDR2 YFSETQ, per germline. The CDR3 length is 15 residues. The CDR3 DNA sequence: TGCGCCAGCAGCTTGTTCGGAGCGAACACCGGGGAGCTGTTTTTT. Its translation: CASSLFGANTGELFF.

The chain links TRBV12-5 to TRBJ1-4; 9 positions match TRBD1. Germline CDR1 is LGHNT and CDR2 is FRNRAP. The V segment lost 6 bases and the J segment 4 bases; nucleotides outside the gene matches: 3. CDR3 length: 14 amino acids. This CDR3 reads CASGRGQGNEKLFF. Here the CDR3 DNA reads TGTGCTAGTGGACGGGGACAGGGTAATGAAAAACTGTTTTTT.

Written as DNA, the CDR3 is TGTGCCAGCAGCTTAGGACGACAGGGGGTGCCGCGGGAGACCCAGTACTTC. Translation gives CASSLGRQGVPRETQYF. The V and J genes are TRBV11-2 and TRBJ2-5; TRBD1 aligns across 9 bases. There are 17 residues in the CDR3. Germline lookup yields CDR1 SGHAT and CDR2 FQNNGV. V was clipped by 1 base and J by 5 bases; unmatched bases: 11.

The chain links TRBV6-4 to TRBJ2-1, with 7 bases aligning to TRBD1. The V segment lost 6 bases and the J segment 10 bases; nucleotides outside the gene matches: 12. The CDR3 is 14 residues long. The germline V gene encodes CDR1 MRHNA and CDR2 SNTAGT. CDR3 in DNA: TGTGCCAGCAGCAAAGATCAGGGGGTAGGAGAGCAGTTCTTC. It is translated as CASSKDQGVGEQFF.

This clone is a singleton in its sample. The chain joins TRBV6-5 to TRBJ1-1, with TRBD1 identical over 8 bases. The CDR3 runs to 14 residues. Germline values: CDR1 MNHEY, CDR2 SVGAGI. With 5 bases clipped from V and 4 bases from J, the junction kept 6 bases outside the gene matches. CDR3 region: CASSLDRVITEAFF. In DNA, the CDR3 is TGTGCCAGCAGTCTGGACAGGGTAATCACTGAAGCTTTCTTT.

The chain links TRBV19 to TRBJ1-5; D is possibly TRBD1 (6 bases). Germline V CDR1 and CDR2: LNHDA, SQIVND (reference sequence). This CDR3 is 15 amino acids long. The V end lost 7 bases, the J end lost 2 bases, and 15 bases lay between the germline ends. The CDR3 loop is CASITGPRGNQPQHF. The DNA of the CDR3 is TGTGCCAGTATTACAGGGCCCCGGGGCAATCAGCCCCAGCATTTT. Based on the CDR3 plus reference TRBV19 and TRBJ1-5, the full variable domain is DGGITQSPKYLFRKEGQNVTLSCEQNLNHDAMYWYRQDPGQGLRLIYYSQIVNDFQKGDIAEGYSVSREKKESFPLTVTSAQKNPTAFYLCASITGPRGNQPQHFGDGTRLSIL.

The genes are TRBV5-6 and TRBJ2-6; no clear D gene. Germline CDR1 SGHDT, CDR2 YYEEEE. This CDR3 has 19 amino acids. V was pared by 2 bases and J by 0 bases, with 18 bases between. DNA for the CDR3: TGTGCCAGCAGCTTCCCGGATCGCCTAGTTCGCTCTGGGGCCAACGTCCTGACTTTC. Protein: CASSFPDRLVRSGANVLTF.

This chain uses TRBV6-1 with TRBJ1-3; no firm D call. V was trimmed by 6 bases and J by 0 bases, leaving 3 bases between them. Per the germline V gene, CDR1 is MNHNS and CDR2 is SASEGT. The CDR3 totals 12 residues. The CDR3 DNA reads as TGTGCCAGCAGCAACTCTGGAAACACCATATATTTT. Its protein is CASSNSGNTIYF.

J is TRBJ2-1 and V is TRBV5-4; D is possibly TRBD2 (6 bases). Germline CDR1 and CDR2: SGHNT and YYREEE (reference sequence). Trimming removed 4 bases at V and 0 bases at J, with 14 bases between. The CDR3 runs to 16 residues. In DNA form, the CDR3 reads TGTGCCAGCAGCAGTCAGCGGGCCAGCTCCTACAATGAGCAGTTCTTC. Its protein product is CASSSQRASSYNEQFF. The whole variable domain, filled in from reference TRBV5-4 and TRBJ2-1, reads ETGVTQSPTHLIKTRGQQVTLRCSSQSGHNTVSWYQQALGQGPQFIFQYYREEENGRGNFPPRFSGLQFPNYSSELNVNALELDDSALYLCASSSQRASSYNEQFFGPGTRLTVL.

The chain carries TRBV5-4 and TRBJ2-3; a possible D gene is TRBD2 (5 bases). CDR3 length: 16 amino acids. Trimming removed 0 bases from V and 0 bases from J, with 11 bases in between. Germline V gene sequence: CDR1 SGHNT, CDR2 YYREEE (reference sequence). CDR3 sequence: CASSLDRRTSTDTQYF. In DNA form, the CDR3 reads TGTGCCAGCAGCTTGGATCGGCGGACTAGCACAGATACGCAGTATTTT.

The count of this clone is one. The V gene is TRBV11-3, the J gene TRBJ2-5, with a weak D call TRBD2 (6 bases). This CDR3 spans 14 amino acids. Germline V lookup: CDR1 SGHNT, CDR2 YENEEA. V lost 5 bases to trimming and J lost 3 bases, with 13 bases between them. In DNA, the CDR3 is TGTGCCAGCAGCGCGGGGCCGGCCGAAGAGACCCAGTACTTC. It is translated as CASSAGPAEETQYF.

V and J are TRBV18 and TRBJ1-4; 9 bases map to TRBD1. Germline V gene data show CDR1 as KGHSH and CDR2 as LQKENI. The CDR3 covers 19 residues. Germline trimming cut 2 bases from V and 10 bases from J; bases unmatched to any gene: 20. Here the CDR3 reads CASSPTTGGFGDEIGKLFF. The DNA for the CDR3 is TGTGCCAGCTCACCAACGACAGGGGGTTTCGGGGACGAGATCGGAAAACTGTTTTTT.

This chain links TRBV27 with TRBJ2-7, with 7 positions matching TRBD1. CDR3 length: 14 residues. J lost 2 bases, V lost 2 bases, and 3 bases had no gene match. From germline, CDR1 is MNHEY and CDR2 SMNVEV (reference sequence). CDR3 bases: TGTGCCAGCAGTTTAGGGACAGAGGCCTACGAGCAGTACTTC. Amino acids: CASSLGTEAYEQYF.